These T cell receptor beta chains were read from a single sample in a study of blood T cell repertoires in COVID-19. Data came from immunoSEQ multiplex PCR; TCRdb stores just in-frame clones and leaves some out. Found here are 350,000 or so clones, around 90% of them singletons; the top ten hold less than 20%. The specimen was PBMCs or T cells enriched from blood (not recorded which). These receptors all stem from a woman aged 25 to 39 who had recovered from COVID-19. Each CDR3 is given with its conserved first and last residue. The D gene is left open where the match is weak. A clone size is listed for some rows: how often the clone was seen (once, few, many), or a class if it is expanded.

TRBV4-3	TRBJ1-2	-	TRBD1	TGCGCCAGCAGCCAAGAGTCGGGACAGGGTAGAGGAGGCTACACCTTC	CASSQESGQGRGGYTF
TRBV19	TRBJ1-4	-	TRBD1	TGTGCCAGTAGTGGACAGGGGATGGATGATGAAAAACTGTTTTTT	CASSGQGMDDEKLFF
TRBV4-1	TRBJ2-5	-	-	TGCGCCAGCAGCCAAGATGGGGCGGGGCAAGAGACCCAGTACTTC	CASSQDGAGQETQYF
TRBV7-3	TRBJ2-5	-	TRBD2	TGTGCCAGCAGCCCGTCCGGGATAGCGGGGAAAGAGACCCAGTACTTC	CASSPSGIAGKETQYF
TRBV29-1	TRBJ2-7	-	-	TGCAGCGTTGAATGGCGGTACGAGCAGTACTTC	CSVEWRYEQYF
TRBV6-4	TRBJ2-2	-	-	TGTGCCAGCAGTGACTCGTGGGACATCGGGGAGCTGTTTTTT	CASSDSWDIGELFF
TRBV4-1	TRBJ1-2	-	-	TGCGCCAGCAGCCAGGGGGGGAACTATGGCTACACCTTC	CASSQGGNYGYTF
TRBV6-5	TRBJ2-7	-	TRBD1	TGTGCCAGCAGCGAGGGGACAGTCCTTTACGAGCAGTACTTC	CASSEGTVLYEQYF
TRBV6-2/TRBV6-3	TRBJ1-2	-	-	TGTGCCAGCAGTCCGGACACAGTCTATGGCTACACCTTC	CASSPDTVYGYTF
TRBV28	TRBJ1-1	once	TRBD1	TGTGCCAGCAGAACGAGGCAGGGGGACACTGAAGCTTTCTTT	CASRTRQGDTEAFF
TRBV9	TRBJ1-1	-	-	TGTGCCAGCAGCGTAGTGGGGGGGCGCGGGGACACTGAAGCTTTCTTT	CASSVVGGRGDTEAFF
TRBV25-1	TRBJ1-6	once	-	TGTGCCAGCAGTGAAACAGGCTATTATAATTCACCCCTCCACTTT	CASSETGYYNSPLHF
TRBV2	TRBJ1-1	once	-	TGTGCCAGCAGTGAAGCTCGTGGGCAGTTCCCTGAAGCTTTCTTT	CASSEARGQFPEAFF
TRBV4-3	TRBJ1-1	few	TRBD1	TGCGCCAGCAGCCAGGGACAAGACAGGGCGGAAGCTTTCTTT	CASSQGQDRAEAFF
TRBV3-1/TRBV3-2	TRBJ1-6	-	-	TGTGCCAGCAGCCAAGGCAGGGGCGGTTCACCCCTCCACTTT	CASSQGRGGSPLHF
TRBV5-1	TRBJ2-7	-	-	TGCGCCAGCAGCGAGGAGGGATTCTTCTCCTACGAGCAGTACTTC	CASSEEGFFSYEQYF
TRBV19	TRBJ2-3	-	TRBD2	TGTGCCAGTAGTACCTCTAGCGGGGGCCTTAGCACAGATACGCAGTATTTT	CASSTSSGGLSTDTQYF
TRBV27	TRBJ1-1	once	-	TGTGCCAGCAGTGGCGGCGCGGACACTGAAGCTTTCTTT	CASSGGADTEAFF
TRBV18	TRBJ1-6	-	TRBD1	TGTGCCAGCTCACCAGGGACAGGGAATTCACCCCTCCACTTT	CASSPGTGNSPLHF
TRBV11-2	TRBJ2-1	-	TRBD1	TGTGCCAGCAGAATGACAGGGGGCGACGAGCAGTTCTTC	CASRMTGGDEQFF
TRBV29-1	TRBJ1-1	-	-	TGCAGCGTTGTAAAAATTAGTCCTGAAGCTTTCTTT	CSVVKISPEAFF
TRBV28	TRBJ1-3	-	TRBD1	TGTGCCAGCAGCCCGCTGGACAGGACCTCTGGAAACACCATATATTTT	CASSPLDRTSGNTIYF
TRBV9	TRBJ2-3	-	TRBD2	TGTGCCAGCAGCTCGCGGGGGGCTTCCACAGATACGCAGTATTTT	CASSSRGASTDTQYF
TRBV29-1	TRBJ2-1	-	-	TGCAGCGTTTCCCCTTACAATGAGCAGTTCTTC	CSVSPYNEQFF
TRBV11-2	TRBJ2-5	-	TRBD1	TGTGCCAGCAGCTTCGGACAGGGGGAGACCCAGTACTTC	CASSFGQGETQYF
TRBV18	TRBJ2-3	-	TRBD2	TGTGCCAGCTCACCCTTAGCGGGAGGGGGCACAGATACGCAGTATTTT	CASSPLAGGGTDTQYF
TRBV18	TRBJ2-3	-	-	TGTGCCAGCTCACCGGGGGCGGGCGCAGATACGCAGTATTTT	CASSPGAGADTQYF
TRBV30	TRBJ2-1	once	TRBD2	TGTGCCTGGAGTGTACGAGTAGCGGGGCATGAGCAGTTCTTC	CAWSVRVAGHEQFF
TRBV4-3	TRBJ1-2	-	TRBD1	TGCGCCAGCAGCCAAGATTTCAGGGGGGCTGGCTACACCTTC	CASSQDFRGAGYTF
TRBV18	TRBJ1-4	once	-	TGTGCCAGCTCACCACCGTCACAGGCATCTAATGAAAAACTGTTTTTT	CASSPPSQASNEKLFF
TRBV2	TRBJ2-1	-	-	TGTGCCAGCAGTGAGGAGGGGCGAGCCTACAATGAGCAGTTCTTC	CASSEEGRAYNEQFF
TRBV7-9	TRBJ2-1	once	-	TGTGCCAGCAGCTTAGCTCAGCGCTCCTACAATGAGCAGTTCTTC	CASSLAQRSYNEQFF
TRBV27	TRBJ1-1	-	-	TGTGCCAGCGGACAGACGTACGAAGCTTTCTTT	CASGQTYEAFF
TRBV14	TRBJ2-7	-	TRBD1	TGTGCCAGCAGCCATTGGGACAGGATTAGCTCCTACGAGCAGTACTTC	CASSHWDRISSYEQYF
TRBV2	TRBJ1-1	-	-	TGTGCCAGCATGGGAGATTCGAACACTGAAGCTTTCTTT	CASMGDSNTEAFF
TRBV28	TRBJ1-5	few	TRBD1	TGTGCCAGCGGCGACAGGGGTGATCAGCCCCAGCATTTT	CASGDRGDQPQHF
TRBV14	TRBJ1-2	-	TRBD1	TGTGCCAGCAGACGCTTGACAGGGCCCTATGGCTACACCTTC	CASRRLTGPYGYTF
TRBV7-9	TRBJ2-6	-	-	TGTGCCAGCACCTTCGGGGATCCTGGGGCCAACGTCCTGACTTTC	CASTFGDPGANVLTF
TRBV7-2	TRBJ1-2	-	-	TGTGCCAGCAGCCAGGGAAGGAGCTATGGCTACACCTTC	CASSQGRSYGYTF
TRBV5-4	TRBJ1-2	-	TRBD1	TGTGCCAGCAGCTTGGTGTTAGGGACAGCTACTAACTATGGCTACACCTTC	CASSLVLGTATNYGYTF
TRBV5-1	TRBJ2-7	few	-	TGCGCCAGCAGCGACAGCTCCTACGAGCAGTACTTC	CASSDSSYEQYF
TRBV19	TRBJ2-7	-	-	TGTGCCAGTAGTAATGGCAGGGGCAACTCCTACGAGCAGTACTTC	CASSNGRGNSYEQYF
TRBV20-1	TRBJ1-1	-	-	TGCAGTGCTGAAACCCAGGGCGAAGCTTTCTTT	CSAETQGEAFF
TRBV6-2/TRBV6-3	TRBJ2-1	-	-	TGTGCCAGCAGTTACCCACCTCTGGGGCGGGGGCTCAATCTCTACAATGAGCAGTTCTTC	CASSYPPLGRGLNLYNEQFF
TRBV4-1	TRBJ2-5	-	-	TGCGCCAGCAGCCAAGGAACAGGGCCGGGGGGATTACAAGAGACCCAGTACTTC	CASSQGTGPGGLQETQYF
TRBV9	TRBJ2-3	-	-	TGTGCCAGCAGCGGATTCGAGGGCACGCAGTATTTT	CASSGFEGTQYF
TRBV9	TRBJ2-5	-	-	TGTGCCAGCAGCGTAGGATCGGGGTGGGAGACCCAGTACTTC	CASSVGSGWETQYF
TRBV4-1	TRBJ2-2	-	-	TGCGCCAGCAGCTCCGGTCTAGGGAACACCGGGGAGCTGTTTTTT	CASSSGLGNTGELFF
TRBV9	TRBJ2-2	-	-	TGTGCCAGCAGCGTAGTTGGACAGAACACCGGGGAGCTGTTTTTT	CASSVVGQNTGELFF
TRBV7-9	TRBJ1-5	-	-	TGTGCCAGCAGCTTGGAGGGCGGCAATCAGCCCCAGCATTTT	CASSLEGGNQPQHF